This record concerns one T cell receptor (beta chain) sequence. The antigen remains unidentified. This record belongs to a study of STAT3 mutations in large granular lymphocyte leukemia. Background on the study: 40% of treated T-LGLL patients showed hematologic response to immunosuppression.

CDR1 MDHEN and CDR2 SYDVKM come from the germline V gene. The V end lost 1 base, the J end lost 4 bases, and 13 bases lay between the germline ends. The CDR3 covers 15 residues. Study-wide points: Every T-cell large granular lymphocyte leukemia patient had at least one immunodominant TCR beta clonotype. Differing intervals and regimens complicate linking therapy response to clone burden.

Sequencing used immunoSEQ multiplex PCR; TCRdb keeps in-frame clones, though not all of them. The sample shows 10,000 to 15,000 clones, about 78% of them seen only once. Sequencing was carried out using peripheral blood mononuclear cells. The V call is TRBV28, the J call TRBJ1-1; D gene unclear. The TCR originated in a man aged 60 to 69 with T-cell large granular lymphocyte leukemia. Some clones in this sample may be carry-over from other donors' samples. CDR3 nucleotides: TGTGCCAGCAGTTTATCTTCGGTGCACGGCACTGAAGCTTTCTTT. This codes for CASSLSSVHGTEAFF.